The 27 T cell receptor beta chains below all came from one sample that was sequenced in a study of blood T cell repertoires in COVID-19. Some clones are missing from TCRdb's copy, which holds only in-frame ones; the method was immunoSEQ multiplex PCR. Here the sample spans 65,000 to 95,000 clones, roughly 77% being singletons. Material: peripheral blood. The receptors stem from a man between 50 and 59 years old with active or convalescent COVID-19.

The chain carries TRBV27 and TRBJ2-4, with 12 nucleotides matching TRBD2. Germline trimming cut 6 bases from V and 1 base from J; bases unmatched to any gene: 10. The CDR3 is 18 amino acids. Germline V lookup: CDR1 MNHEY, CDR2 SMNVEV (reference sequence). CDR3 protein: CASRPLAGGPRAKNIQYF. The CDR3 region has the DNA TGTGCCAGCAGACCGCTAGCGGGGGGGCCGCGGGCCAAAAACATTCAGTACTTC.

The chain joins TRBV7-3 to TRBJ1-1; D may be TRBD1 (5 bases). The length of the CDR3 is 15 residues. V lost 2 bases and J lost 5, with 15 bases in between. Germline V gene data show CDR1 as SGHTA and CDR2 as FQGTGA. This CDR3 is CASSLGRVRETEAFF. The CDR3 nucleotides are TGTGCCAGCAGCTTAGGGAGGGTCAGGGAGACTGAAGCTTTCTTT.

The chain employs TRBV7-2 and TRBJ1-4, with 7 bases lining up with TRBD1. In germline, CDR1 is SGHTA, CDR2 FQGNSA. The length of the CDR3 is 16 residues. The trim removed 2 bases at V and 8 bases at J, leaving 11 bases unmatched. The CDR3 region has the DNA TGTGCCAGCAGCTTACGGTCGACAGGGCGCCCGGAAAAACTGTTTTTT. This sequence encodes CASSLRSTGRPEKLFF.

This chain joins TRBV10-3 and TRBJ2-7, with TRBD1 matching over 11 bases. The germline V gene has CDR1 ENHRY and CDR2 SYGVKD. The CDR3 is 13 residues long. V shed 8 bases, J shed 5 bases, and the junction held 5 bases outside the gene matches. Here the CDR3 DNA reads TGTGCCATCTGGGACAGGGGGAAACACGAGCAGTACTTC. This codes for CAIWDRGKHEQYF.

The CDR3 nucleotides read TGTGCCAGCAGTCCGGGACTACCCCAGTACTTC. It codes for CASSPGLPQYF. The V and J genes are TRBV6-2 or TRBV6-3 and TRBJ2-5; 7 bases are shared with TRBD2. Trimming took 5 bases from V and 9 from J; bases not matched to a gene: 3. From germline, CDR1 is MNHEY and CDR2 SVGEGT. The CDR3 extends over 11 amino acids.

The rearrangement uses TRBV7-9 and TRBJ1-4; weak D call: TRBD1 (5 bases). Per the germline V gene, CDR1 is SEHNR and CDR2 is FQNEAQ (reference sequence). With 6 bases removed from V and 8 bases from J, the gap between germline ends came to 16 bases. The CDR3 runs 14 residues. The chain's CDR3 is CASRTGLRWEKLFF. The CDR3 DNA follows: TGTGCCAGCAGGACGGGACTTCGCTGGGAAAAACTGTTTTTT.

This clone was seen a handful of times. The chain employs TRBV19 and TRBJ1-6, with D possibly being TRBD1 (5 bases). V was cut by 6 bases and J by 9 bases, with 15 bases left in between. The germline V gene has CDR1 LNHDA and CDR2 SQIVND (reference sequence). The CDR3 is 14 amino acids. The DNA of the CDR3 is TGTGCCAGTAGCGCCAGGACCAGGGTTTCACCCCTCCACTTT. It is translated as CASSARTRVSPLHF.

This rearrangement joins TRBV3-1 (or the pseudogene TRBV3-2) to TRBJ1-5; 8 bases map to TRBD1. Germline V CDR1 and CDR2: LGHDT, YNNKEL (reference sequence). J lost 5 bases, V lost 4 bases, and 13 bases had no gene match. This CDR3 spans 17 amino acids. Written as DNA, the CDR3 is TGTGCCAGCAGCCCCGGCCAGGGGGCCTTGGATTATCAGCCCCAGCATTTT. Encoded protein: CASSPGQGALDYQPQHF.

CDR3 nucleotides: TGTGCCAGCGGTCAGGGACTAGGGACCCAGTACTTC. Amino acid sequence: CASGQGLGTQYF. V and J are TRBV9 and TRBJ2-5, with TRBD2 matching 8 bases. V trimming: 7 bases; J trimming: 7 bases; junction bases outside the gene matches: 6. The germline gives CDR1 SGDLS, CDR2 YYNGEE. The CDR3 contains 12 residues.

This rearrangement joins TRBV29-1 to TRBJ1-1; unclear D gene. The V end was cut by 5 bases, the J end by 2 bases, with 3 bases between. CDR3 length: 10 residues. The germline gives CDR1 SQVTM, CDR2 ANQGSEA. The CDR3 protein is CSVTNTEAFF. The CDR3 DNA follows: TGCAGCGTTACTAACACTGAAGCTTTCTTT. The variable domain in full, with the rest retrieved from reference TRBV29-1 and TRBJ1-1, is SAVISQKPSRDICQRGTSLTIQCQVDSQVTMMFWYRQQPGQSLTLIATANQGSEATYESGFVIDKFPISRPNLTFSTLTVSNMSPEDSSIYLCSVTNTEAFFGQGTRLTVV.

V gene TRBV28 combines with J gene TRBJ1-2; D not resolved. Trimming pared 5 bases from V and 3 bases from J, leaving 7 bases between. Germline assignment: CDR1 MDHEN and CDR2 SYDVKM. The CDR3 is 12 amino acids. CDR3 sequence reads: CASSPRDYGYTF. CDR3 sequence (DNA): TGTGCCAGCAGTCCTCGGGACTATGGCTACACCTTC.

The V gene is TRBV19, the J gene TRBJ1-5; D possibly corresponds to TRBD1 (6 bases). The germline gives CDR1 LNHDA, CDR2 SQIVND (reference sequence). The ends were cut back, 1 base at V and 0 bases at J, with 16 bases in the middle. This CDR3 comprises 18 residues. CDR3 sequence reads: CASSIGGGRGGSNQPQHF. Here the CDR3 DNA reads TGTGCCAGTAGTATAGGAGGCGGTCGAGGGGGTAGCAATCAGCCCCAGCATTTT.

The V and J genes are TRBV19 and TRBJ1-6; a possible D gene is TRBD1 (5 bases). Trimming pared 7 bases from V and 0 bases from J, leaving 16 bases between. The CDR3 loop spans 17 amino acids. Germline CDR1 is LNHDA and CDR2 is SQIVND (reference sequence). CDR3 amino acids: CASTPREGLSYNSPLHF. The CDR3 coding sequence is TGTGCCAGTACCCCCCGAGAGGGACTCTCCTATAATTCACCCCTCCACTTT.

V gene TRBV7-2 combines with J gene TRBJ2-7, with D maybe TRBD2 (6 bases). Germline CDR1 and CDR2: SGHTA and FQGNSA. Trimming took 8 bases from V and 7 from J, leaving 18 bases between them. CDR3 size: 13 residues. CDR3 amino acids: CASRTRDSPEQYF. DNA for the CDR3: TGTGCCAGCCGGACCCGGGACTCCCCGGAGCAGTACTTC.

This clone was found once. The chain combines TRBV5-1 with TRBJ2-7, with D tentatively TRBD2 (5 bases). V gave up 3 bases and J gave up 5 bases, with 12 bases separating them. CDR3 length: 13 amino acids. Germline CDR1 and CDR2: SGHRS and YFSETQ. The CDR3 sequence: CASSSRVGDEQYF. CDR3 bases: TGCGCCAGCAGCTCGAGAGTCGGGGACGAGCAGTACTTC.

The chain carries TRBV2 and TRBJ1-1; D gene unclear. Germline lookup yields CDR1 SNHLY and CDR2 FYNNEI. The V end was cut by 6 bases, the J end by 4 bases, with 15 bases between. This CDR3 comprises 14 residues. This chain's CDR3 is CASRPPLASTEAFF. DNA of the CDR3: TGTGCCAGCAGACCCCCCCTTGCTAGCACTGAAGCTTTCTTT.

The chain is built from TRBV5-1 and TRBJ2-3, with a weak D call TRBD1 (7 bases). The ends were cut back, 6 bases at V and 1 base at J, with 15 bases in the middle. CDR1 is SGHRS and CDR2 is YFSETQ in the germline V gene. This CDR3 spans 15 amino acids. CDR3: CASKEGAPGTDTQYF. CDR3 DNA sequence: TGCGCCAGCAAGGAGGGGGCGCCAGGCACAGATACGCAGTATTTT.

This clone was detected once. The rearrangement uses TRBV12-2 and TRBJ2-5; the DNA was not compared with TRBD2, the D call given in the table. TRBV12-2 is a known pseudogene. CDR3 length equals 11 residues. CDR3 amino acids: CASRPSPGVYF. The CDR3 DNA follows: TGTGCAAGTCGCCCGTCTCCCGGGGTCTACTTC.

CDR3 residues: CASSPLAVAGGPNEQFF. The CDR3 bases are TGCGCCAGCAGCCCTTTAGCTGTAGCGGGGGGGCCCAATGAGCAGTTCTTC. V gene TRBV5-1 combines with J gene TRBJ2-1; 11 bases map to TRBD2. V lost 4 bases to trimming and J lost 6 bases; unmatched junction nucleotides: 12. The CDR3 has 17 residues. Germline V lookup: CDR1 SGHRS, CDR2 YFSETQ.

V gene TRBV5-3 combines with J gene TRBJ1-5; 7 bases are shared with TRBD1. TRBV5-3 is placed among ORFs of uncertain function. The CDR3 loop spans 16 amino acids. V lost 2 bases and J lost 2; bases outside the gene matches: 7. This CDR3 reads CARSFQRQGGNQPQHF. The CDR3 DNA is TGTGCCAGAAGCTTTCAGCGGCAGGGGGGCAATCAGCCCCAGCATTTT.

This clone was seen only a few times. The chain links TRBV5-4 to TRBJ2-3, with 10 nucleotides matching TRBD2. V lost 2 bases, J lost 5 bases, and 8 bases stayed unmatched. CDR1 is SGHNT, CDR2 YYREEE, per germline (reference sequence). The CDR3 has 16 amino acids. CDR3 loop: CASSFRLAGRGDTQYF. The CDR3 coding sequence is TGTGCCAGCAGCTTCAGACTAGCGGGTCGGGGAGATACGCAGTATTTT.

V gene TRBV10-1 combines with J gene TRBJ1-4; 7 positions agree with TRBD1. This CDR3 is 15 amino acids long. Germline V lookup: CDR1 WNHNN, CDR2 SYGVQD (reference sequence). J gave up 5 bases and V 3 bases, and 6 bases lay outside the gene matches. In DNA form, the CDR3 reads TGCGCCAGCAGTGAAGGGGGCAGGGGGAATGAAAAACTGTTTTTT. It specifies CASSEGGRGNEKLFF.

This clone was detected once. J is TRBJ1-5 and V is TRBV19, with D perhaps matching TRBD1 (5 bases). Germline lookup yields CDR1 LNHDA and CDR2 SQIVND (reference sequence). CDR3 length: 17 amino acids. V gave up 7 bases and J gave up 0 bases, with 19 bases separating them. The CDR3 DNA is TGTGCCAGTACCTTCGGGGGGATTGGGGATAGCAATCAGCCCCAGCATTTT. The encoded protein is CASTFGGIGDSNQPQHF.

CDR3 DNA sequence: TGTGCCAGGACAGGCGGATTCAACAATGAGCAGTTCTTC. This translates into CARTGGFNNEQFF. V usage is TRBV9 and J usage is TRBJ2-1; the D gene is possibly TRBD1 (6 bases). Trimming left V 8 bases short and J 5 bases short, with 14 bases between. The CDR3 is 13 amino acids. Germline CDR1 SGDLS, CDR2 YYNGEE.

V gene TRBV6-5 combines with J gene TRBJ1-5, with 7 bases fitting TRBD1. Trimming cost V 5 bases and J 3 bases; bases outside gene matches: 7. CDR3 size: 15 residues. Looked up from germline, CDR1 is MNHEY and CDR2 is SVGAGI. CDR3 DNA sequence: TGTGCCAGCAGTCTACAGGGGCTATACAATCAGCCCCAGCATTTT. Its protein is CASSLQGLYNQPQHF.

The V gene is TRBV3-1 (or the pseudogene TRBV3-2), the J gene TRBJ1-6; D gene ambiguous. With 0 bases removed from V and 7 bases from J, the gap between germline ends came to 13 bases. The CDR3 runs to 16 residues. Germline V gives CDR1 LGHDT, CDR2 YNNKEL (reference sequence). CDR3 in DNA: TGTGCCAGCAGCCAAGATCCTACCCGGCGGAATTCACCCCTCCACTTT. This translates into CASSQDPTRRNSPLHF.

The count of this clone is one. The chain has TRBV7-2 and TRBJ1-2; perhaps TRBD1 as D (6 bases). CDR3 length: 16 residues. The V gene lost 6 bases and the J gene lost 4 bases, with 21 bases spanning the gap. From germline, CDR1 is SGHTA and CDR2 FQGNSA. CDR3 nucleotides: TGTGCCAGCAGAGCGTGGGGGGGGCCCGGTGGCTATGGCTACACCTTC. Protein sequence: CASRAWGGPGGYGYTF.